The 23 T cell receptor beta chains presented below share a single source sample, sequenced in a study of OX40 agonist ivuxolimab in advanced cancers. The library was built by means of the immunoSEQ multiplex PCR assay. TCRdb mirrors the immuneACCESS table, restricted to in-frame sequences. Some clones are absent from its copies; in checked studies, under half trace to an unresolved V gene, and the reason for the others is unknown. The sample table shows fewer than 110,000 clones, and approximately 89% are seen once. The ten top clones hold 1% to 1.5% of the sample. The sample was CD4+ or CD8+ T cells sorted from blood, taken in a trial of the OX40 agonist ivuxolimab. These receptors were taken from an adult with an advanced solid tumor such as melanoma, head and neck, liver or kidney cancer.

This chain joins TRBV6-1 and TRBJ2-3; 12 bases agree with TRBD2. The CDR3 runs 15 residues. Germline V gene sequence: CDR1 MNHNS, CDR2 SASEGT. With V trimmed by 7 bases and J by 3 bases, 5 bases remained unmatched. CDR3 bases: TGTGCCAGCACTGGACTAGCGGGACTGACAGATACGCAGTATTTT. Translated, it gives CASTGLAGLTDTQYF.

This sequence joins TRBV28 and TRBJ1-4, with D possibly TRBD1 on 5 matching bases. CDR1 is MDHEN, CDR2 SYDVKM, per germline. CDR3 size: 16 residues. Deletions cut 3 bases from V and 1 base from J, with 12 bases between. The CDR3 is CASSLGGAQTNEKLFF. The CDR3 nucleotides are TGTGCCAGCAGTTTGGGGGGTGCGCAAACTAATGAAAAACTGTTTTTT.

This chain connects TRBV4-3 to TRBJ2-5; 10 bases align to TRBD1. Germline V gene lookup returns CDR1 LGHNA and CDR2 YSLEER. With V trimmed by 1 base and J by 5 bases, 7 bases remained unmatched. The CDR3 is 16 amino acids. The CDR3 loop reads CASSQGWGQGRETQYF. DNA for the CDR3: TGCGCCAGCAGCCAAGGGTGGGGACAGGGGCGCGAGACCCAGTACTTC.

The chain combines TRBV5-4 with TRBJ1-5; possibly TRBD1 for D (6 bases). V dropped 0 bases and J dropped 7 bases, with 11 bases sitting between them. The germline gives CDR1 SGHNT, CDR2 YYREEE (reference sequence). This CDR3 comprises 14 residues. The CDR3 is CASSLAGDGQPQHF. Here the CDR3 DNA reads TGTGCCAGCAGCTTGGCAGGGGACGGACAGCCCCAGCATTTT.

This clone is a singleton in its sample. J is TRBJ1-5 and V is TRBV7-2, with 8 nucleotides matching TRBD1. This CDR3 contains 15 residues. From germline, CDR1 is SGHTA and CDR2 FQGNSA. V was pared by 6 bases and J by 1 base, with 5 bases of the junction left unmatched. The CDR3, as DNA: TGTGCCAGCAGGTCTGGACAGGGAAGCAATCAGCCCCAGCATTTT. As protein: CASRSGQGSNQPQHF. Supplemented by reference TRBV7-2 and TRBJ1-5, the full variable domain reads GAGVSQSPSNKVTEKGKDVELRCDPISGHTALYWYRQSLGQGLEFLIYFQGNSAPDKSGLPSDRFSAERTGGSVSTLTIQRTQQEDSAVYLCASRSGQGSNQPQHFGDGTRLSIL.

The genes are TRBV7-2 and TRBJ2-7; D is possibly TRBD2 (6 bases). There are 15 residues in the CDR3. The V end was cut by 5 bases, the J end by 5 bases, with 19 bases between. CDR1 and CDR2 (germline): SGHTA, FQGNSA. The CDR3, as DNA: TGTGCCAGCAGCCCGCGAAGATCGGGAGACAACGAGCAGTACTTC. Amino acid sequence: CASSPRRSGDNEQYF. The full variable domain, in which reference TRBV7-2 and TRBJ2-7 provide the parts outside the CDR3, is GAGVSQSPSNKVTEKGKDVELRCDPISGHTALYWYRQSLGQGLEFLIYFQGNSAPDKSGLPSDRFSAERTGGSVSTLTIQRTQQEDSAVYLCASSPRRSGDNEQYFGPGTRLTVT.

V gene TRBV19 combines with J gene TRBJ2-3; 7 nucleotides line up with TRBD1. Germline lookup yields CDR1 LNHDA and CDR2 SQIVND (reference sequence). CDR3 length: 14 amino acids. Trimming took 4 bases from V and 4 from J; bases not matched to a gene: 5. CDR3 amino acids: CASSSRGKSDTQYF. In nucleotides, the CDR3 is TGTGCCAGTAGTAGCAGGGGGAAGTCAGATACGCAGTATTTT.

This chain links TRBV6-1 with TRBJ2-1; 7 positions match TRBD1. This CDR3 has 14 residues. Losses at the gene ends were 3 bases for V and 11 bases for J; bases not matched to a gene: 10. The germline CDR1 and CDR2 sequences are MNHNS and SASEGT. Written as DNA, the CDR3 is TGTGCCAGCAGTGAGGGACAGTGGGGCGGTCAGCAGTTCTTC. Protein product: CASSEGQWGGQQFF.

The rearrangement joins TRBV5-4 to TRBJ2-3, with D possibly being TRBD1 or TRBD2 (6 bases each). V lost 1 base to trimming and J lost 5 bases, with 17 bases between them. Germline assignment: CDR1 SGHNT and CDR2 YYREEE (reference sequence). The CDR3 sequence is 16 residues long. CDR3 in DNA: TGTGCCAGCAGCTTGTGGTTGACAGGAGGGGAAGATACGCAGTATTTT. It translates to CASSLWLTGGEDTQYF.

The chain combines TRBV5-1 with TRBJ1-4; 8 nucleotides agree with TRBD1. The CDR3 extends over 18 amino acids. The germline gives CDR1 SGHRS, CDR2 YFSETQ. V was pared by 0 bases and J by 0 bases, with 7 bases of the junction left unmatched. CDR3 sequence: CASSLEWQGATTNEKLFF. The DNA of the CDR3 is TGCGCCAGCAGCTTGGAATGGCAGGGGGCTACAACTAATGAAAAACTGTTTTTT.

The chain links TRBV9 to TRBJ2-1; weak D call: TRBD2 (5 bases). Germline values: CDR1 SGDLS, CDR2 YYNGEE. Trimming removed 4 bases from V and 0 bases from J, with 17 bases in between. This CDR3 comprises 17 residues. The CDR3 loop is CASSPRTPPSSYNEQFF. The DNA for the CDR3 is TGTGCCAGCAGCCCCCGGACTCCGCCTAGCTCCTACAATGAGCAGTTCTTC.

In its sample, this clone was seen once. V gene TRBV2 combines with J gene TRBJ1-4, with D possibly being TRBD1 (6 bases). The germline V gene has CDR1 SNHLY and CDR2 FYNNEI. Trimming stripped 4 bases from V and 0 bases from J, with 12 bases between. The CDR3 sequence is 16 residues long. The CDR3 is CASSVRDTATNEKLFF. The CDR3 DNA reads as TGTGCCAGCAGTGTCCGGGACACCGCAACTAATGAAAAACTGTTTTTT.

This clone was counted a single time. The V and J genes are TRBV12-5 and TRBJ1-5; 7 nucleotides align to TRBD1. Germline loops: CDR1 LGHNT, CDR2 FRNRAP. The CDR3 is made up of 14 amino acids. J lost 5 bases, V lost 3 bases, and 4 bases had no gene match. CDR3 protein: CASGFYDRDQPQHF. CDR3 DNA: TGTGCTAGTGGTTTTTACGACAGGGATCAGCCCCAGCATTTT. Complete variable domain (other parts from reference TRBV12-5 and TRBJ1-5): DARVTQTPRHKVTEMGQEVTMRCQPILGHNTVFWYRQTMMQGLELLAYFRNRAPLDDSGMPKDRFSAEMPDATLATLKIQPSEPRDSAVYFCASGFYDRDQPQHFGDGTRLSIL.

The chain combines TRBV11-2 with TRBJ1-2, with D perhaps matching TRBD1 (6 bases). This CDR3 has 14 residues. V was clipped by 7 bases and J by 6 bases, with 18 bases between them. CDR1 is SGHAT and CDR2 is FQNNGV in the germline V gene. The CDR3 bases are TGTGCCAGCAACCTGTGGCGGGGGGCGGATGGCTACACCTTC. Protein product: CASNLWRGADGYTF.

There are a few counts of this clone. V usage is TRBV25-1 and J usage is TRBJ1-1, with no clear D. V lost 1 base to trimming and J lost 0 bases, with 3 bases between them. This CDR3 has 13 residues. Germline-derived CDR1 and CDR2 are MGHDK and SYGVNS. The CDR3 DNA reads TGTGCCAGCAGTGAATTACTGAACACTGAAGCTTTCTTT. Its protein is CASSELLNTEAFF.

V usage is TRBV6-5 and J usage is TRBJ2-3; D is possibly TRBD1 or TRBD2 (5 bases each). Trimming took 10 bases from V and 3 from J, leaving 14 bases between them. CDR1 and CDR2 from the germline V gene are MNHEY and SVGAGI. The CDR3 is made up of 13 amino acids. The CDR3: CATQRGTTDTQYF. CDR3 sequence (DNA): TGTGCCACCCAGCGTGGGACGACAGATACGCAGTATTTT.

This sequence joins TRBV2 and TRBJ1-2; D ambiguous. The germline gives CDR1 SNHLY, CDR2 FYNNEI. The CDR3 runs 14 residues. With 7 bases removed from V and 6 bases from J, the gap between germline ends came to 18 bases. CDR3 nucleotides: TGTGCCAGCACCCAAGAGTCCACACCCCATGGCTACACCTTC. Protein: CASTQESTPHGYTF.

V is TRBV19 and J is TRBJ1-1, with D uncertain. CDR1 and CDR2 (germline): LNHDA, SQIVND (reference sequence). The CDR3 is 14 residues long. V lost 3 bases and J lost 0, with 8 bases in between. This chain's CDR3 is CASSIEGMNTEAFF. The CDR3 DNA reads TGTGCCAGTAGTATTGAGGGAATGAACACTGAAGCTTTCTTT.

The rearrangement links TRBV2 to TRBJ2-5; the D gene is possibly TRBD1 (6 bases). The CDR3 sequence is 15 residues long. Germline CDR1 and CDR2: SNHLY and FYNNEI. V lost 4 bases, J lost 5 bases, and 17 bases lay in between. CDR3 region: CASSVTHGQGETQYF. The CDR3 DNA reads TGTGCCAGCAGTGTCACCCACGGGCAGGGGGAGACCCAGTACTTC.

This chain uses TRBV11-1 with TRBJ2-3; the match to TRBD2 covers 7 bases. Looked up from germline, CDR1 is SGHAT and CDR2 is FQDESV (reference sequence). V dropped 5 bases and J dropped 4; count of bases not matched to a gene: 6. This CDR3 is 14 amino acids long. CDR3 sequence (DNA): TGTGCCAGCAGCCCCAGCGGGAACCCAGATACGCAGTATTTT. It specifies CASSPSGNPDTQYF.

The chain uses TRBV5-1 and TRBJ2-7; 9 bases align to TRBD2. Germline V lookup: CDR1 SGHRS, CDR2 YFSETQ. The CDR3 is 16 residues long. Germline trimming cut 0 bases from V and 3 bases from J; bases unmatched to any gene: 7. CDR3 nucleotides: TGCGCCAGCAGCTTGGCCCTCGCGGGAGGGGTCTACGAGCAGTACTTC. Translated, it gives CASSLALAGGVYEQYF.

CDR3 DNA sequence: TGCAGCGTTGAGGGGCTAGCGGGAGGGCCGGGGGATGAGCAGTTCTTC. Protein product: CSVEGLAGGPGDEQFF. The genes are TRBV29-1 and TRBJ2-1; 12 bases match TRBD2. The CDR3 covers 16 residues. The germline V gene encodes CDR1 SQVTM and CDR2 ANQGSEA. V lost 3 bases to trimming and J lost 8 bases; unmatched junction nucleotides: 11.

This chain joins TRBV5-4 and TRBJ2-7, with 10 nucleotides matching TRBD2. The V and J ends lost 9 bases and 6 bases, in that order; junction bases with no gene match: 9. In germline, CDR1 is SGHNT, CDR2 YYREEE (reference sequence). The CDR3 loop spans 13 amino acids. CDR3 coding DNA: TGTGCCATGCGGGCTAGCGGGAGCGGCGAGCAGTACTTC. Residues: CAMRASGSGEQYF.